Listed below are T cell receptor beta chains from one sample, sequenced in a study of cytomegalovirus exposure and HLA in healthy donors. The assay was immunoSEQ multiplex PCR, and TCRdb's table has in-frame clones only and misses some. The sample lists approximately 200,000 clones; around 77% were seen once. The source material was PBMCs. These receptors came from a young woman in good health and CMV-seronegative. The conserved cysteine and the conserved F or W are not part of the CDR3 here. The order of the fields is CDR3 protein, J gene, clone size, V gene. For some rows the clone size is stated as once, few or many, or as a class when expanded; others skip it.

CDR3aa: ASSPSLAGVSSNTGELF
j_gene: TRBJ2-2
abundance: once
v_gene: TRBV19

CDR3aa: ASSLGQNTEAF
j_gene: TRBJ1-1
abundance: few
v_gene: TRBV13

CDR3aa: SADGGSVTQY
j_gene: TRBJ2-3
abundance: few
v_gene: TRBV29-1

CDR3aa: ASSQPILNEQF
j_gene: TRBJ2-1
abundance: .
v_gene: TRBV4-1

CDR3aa: ASSDHGTGFNSCPYEQY
j_gene: TRBJ2-7
abundance: .
v_gene: TRBV6-4

CDR3aa: ASSSGQVYYGYT
j_gene: TRBJ1-2
abundance: .
v_gene: TRBV19

CDR3aa: ASSHGQGLSNEKLF
j_gene: TRBJ1-4
abundance: .
v_gene: TRBV18

CDR3aa: ASSQPTGGSNQPQH
j_gene: TRBJ1-5
abundance: .
v_gene: TRBV4-1

CDR3aa: SVIDTEAF
j_gene: TRBJ1-1
abundance: once
v_gene: TRBV29-1

CDR3aa: ASSRTTGLNYGYT
j_gene: TRBJ1-2
abundance: .
v_gene: TRBV19

CDR3aa: ASSLVPGGPEETQY
j_gene: TRBJ2-5
abundance: .
v_gene: TRBV7-7

CDR3aa: ASSYGTGNRHYGYT
j_gene: TRBJ1-2
abundance: few
v_gene: TRBV6-5

CDR3aa: ATQGGGGVDTQY
j_gene: TRBJ2-5
abundance: .
v_gene: TRBV28

CDR3aa: ASSPTDRGDDGYT
j_gene: TRBJ1-2
abundance: few
v_gene: TRBV4-1

CDR3aa: ASGISNQPQH
j_gene: TRBJ1-5
abundance: .
v_gene: TRBV6-1

CDR3aa: ASSLVGTGVTDTQY
j_gene: TRBJ2-3
abundance: once
v_gene: TRBV13

CDR3aa: ASSSNTGFSGYT
j_gene: TRBJ1-2
abundance: .
v_gene: TRBV28

CDR3aa: ASSADLSQGGTEAF
j_gene: TRBJ1-1
abundance: .
v_gene: TRBV9

CDR3aa: ASSESGRAPEAF
j_gene: TRBJ1-1
abundance: .
v_gene: TRBV10-1

CDR3aa: ASSPWGTQY
j_gene: TRBJ2-3
abundance: .
v_gene: TRBV11-2

CDR3aa: ASSVPGSGDPQH
j_gene: TRBJ1-5
abundance: .
v_gene: TRBV6-1

CDR3aa: ASSERTGGAYGYT
j_gene: TRBJ1-2
abundance: once
v_gene: TRBV2

CDR3aa: ASSPGTARRYT
j_gene: TRBJ1-2
abundance: .
v_gene: TRBV27